The T cell receptor beta chain described here comes from a study of CD8 T cells in ankylosing spondylitis. This clonotype showed up many times. TCRdb re-analysed the 5' RACE reads in MiXCR, keeping a single row per CDR3 protein. The table has about 120,000 distinct CDR3 sequences, roughly an eighth seen once; the top ten hold 2.5% to 3.5%. This CDR3 comprises 14 residues. The ends were cut back, 1 base at V and 3 bases at J, with 10 bases in the middle. Germline values: CDR1 SEHNR, CDR2 FQNEAQ (reference sequence). The genes are TRBV7-9 and TRBJ2-7; D possibly corresponds to TRBD1 (6 bases). This TCR was sampled from a female donor with ankylosing spondylitis or in good health (not recorded which). The sample consisted of blood, either unsorted or a sorted T cell fraction (not recorded which). The chain's CDR3 is CASSLGQALYEQYF. The CDR3, as DNA: TGTGCCAGCAGCTTAGGACAGGCACTCTACGAGCAGTACTTC.